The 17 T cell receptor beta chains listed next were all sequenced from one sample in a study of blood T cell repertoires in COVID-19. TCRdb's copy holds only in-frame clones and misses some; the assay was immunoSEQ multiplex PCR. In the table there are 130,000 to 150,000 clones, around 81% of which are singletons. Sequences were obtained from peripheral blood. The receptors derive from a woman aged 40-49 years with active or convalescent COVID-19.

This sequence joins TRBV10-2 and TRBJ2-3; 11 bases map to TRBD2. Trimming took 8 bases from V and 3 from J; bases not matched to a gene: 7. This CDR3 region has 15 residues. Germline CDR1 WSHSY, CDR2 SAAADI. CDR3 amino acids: CASGAGTSGTDTQYF. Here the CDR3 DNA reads TGCGCCAGCGGGGCCGGGACTAGCGGTACAGATACGCAGTATTTT.

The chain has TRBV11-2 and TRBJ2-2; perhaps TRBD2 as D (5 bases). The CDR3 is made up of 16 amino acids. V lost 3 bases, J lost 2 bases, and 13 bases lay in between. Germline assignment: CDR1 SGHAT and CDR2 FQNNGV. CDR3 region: CASSFRVGRNTGELFF. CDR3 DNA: TGTGCCAGCAGCTTTCGTGTAGGGAGAAACACCGGGGAGCTGTTTTTT.

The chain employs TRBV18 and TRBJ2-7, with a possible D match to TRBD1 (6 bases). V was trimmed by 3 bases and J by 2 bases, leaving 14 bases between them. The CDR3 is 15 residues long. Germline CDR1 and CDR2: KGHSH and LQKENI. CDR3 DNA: TGTGCCAGCTCACCCCCGGACAGATCGACCTACGAGCAGTACTTC. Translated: CASSPPDRSTYEQYF.

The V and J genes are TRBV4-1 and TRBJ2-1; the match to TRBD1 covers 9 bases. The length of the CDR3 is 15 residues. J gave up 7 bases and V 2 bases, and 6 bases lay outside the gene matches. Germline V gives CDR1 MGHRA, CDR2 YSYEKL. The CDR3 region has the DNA TGCGCCAGCAGCCAATTCGTACAGGGGGCGAATGAGCAGTTCTTC. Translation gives CASSQFVQGANEQFF.

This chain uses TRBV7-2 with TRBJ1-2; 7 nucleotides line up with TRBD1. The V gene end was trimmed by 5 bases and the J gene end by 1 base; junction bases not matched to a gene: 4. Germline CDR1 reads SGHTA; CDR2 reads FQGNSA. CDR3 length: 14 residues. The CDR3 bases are TGTGCCAGCAGCAAGCCAGGGGGTAACTATGGCTACACCTTC. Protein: CASSKPGGNYGYTF.

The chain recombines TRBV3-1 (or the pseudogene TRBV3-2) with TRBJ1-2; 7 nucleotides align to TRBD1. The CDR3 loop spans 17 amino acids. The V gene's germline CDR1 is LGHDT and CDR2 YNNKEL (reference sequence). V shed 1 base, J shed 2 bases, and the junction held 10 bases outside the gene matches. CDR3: CASSQADRANENYGYTF. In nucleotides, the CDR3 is TGTGCCAGCAGCCAAGCTGACAGGGCGAATGAAAACTATGGCTACACCTTC.

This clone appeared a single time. The CDR3 region is CASSAGAGGETQYF. CDR3 nucleotides: TGTGCCAGCTCCGCAGGCGCAGGGGGAGAGACCCAGTACTTC. The chain carries TRBV9 and TRBJ2-5; 7 bases align to TRBD1. Germline CDR1 reads SGDLS; CDR2 reads YYNGEE. This CDR3 spans 14 amino acids. V shed 7 bases, J shed 4 bases, and the junction held 10 bases outside the gene matches. Together with reference TRBV9 and TRBJ2-5, the CDR3 gives the full variable domain: DSGVTQTPKHLITATGQRVTLRCSPRSGDLSVYWYQQSLDQGLQFLIQYYNGEERAKGNILERFSAQQFPDLHSELNLSSLELGDSALYFCASSAGAGGETQYFGPGTRLLVL.

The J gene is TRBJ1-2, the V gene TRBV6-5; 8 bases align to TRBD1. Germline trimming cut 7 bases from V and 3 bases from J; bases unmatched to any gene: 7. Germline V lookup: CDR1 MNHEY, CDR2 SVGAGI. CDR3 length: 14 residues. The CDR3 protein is CASTPAGGYYGYTF. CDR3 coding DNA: TGTGCCAGCACCCCGGCAGGGGGCTACTATGGCTACACCTTC.

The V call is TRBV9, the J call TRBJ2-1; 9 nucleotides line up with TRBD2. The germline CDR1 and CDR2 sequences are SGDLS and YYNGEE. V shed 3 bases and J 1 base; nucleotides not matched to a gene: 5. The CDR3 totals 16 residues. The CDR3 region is CASSARSGRSYNEQFF. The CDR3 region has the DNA TGTGCCAGCAGCGCGAGAAGCGGGAGGTCCTACAATGAGCAGTTCTTC. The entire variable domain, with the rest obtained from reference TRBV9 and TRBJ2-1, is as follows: DSGVTQTPKHLITATGQRVTLRCSPRSGDLSVYWYQQSLDQGLQFLIQYYNGEERAKGNILERFSAQQFPDLHSELNLSSLELGDSALYFCASSARSGRSYNEQFFGPGTRLTVL.

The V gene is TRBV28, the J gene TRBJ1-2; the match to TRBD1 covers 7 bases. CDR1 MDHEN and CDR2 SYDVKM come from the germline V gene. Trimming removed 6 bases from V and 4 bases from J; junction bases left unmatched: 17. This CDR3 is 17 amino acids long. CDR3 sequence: CASRLTKGALGGYGYTF. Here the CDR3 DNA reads TGTGCCAGCAGACTGACAAAGGGGGCCCTCGGTGGCTATGGCTACACCTTC.

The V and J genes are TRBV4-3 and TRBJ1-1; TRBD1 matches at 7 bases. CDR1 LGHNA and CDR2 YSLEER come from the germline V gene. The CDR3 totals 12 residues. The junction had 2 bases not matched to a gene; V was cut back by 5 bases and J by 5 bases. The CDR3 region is CASSKQGTEAFF. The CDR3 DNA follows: TGCGCCAGCAGCAAACAGGGGACTGAAGCTTTCTTT.

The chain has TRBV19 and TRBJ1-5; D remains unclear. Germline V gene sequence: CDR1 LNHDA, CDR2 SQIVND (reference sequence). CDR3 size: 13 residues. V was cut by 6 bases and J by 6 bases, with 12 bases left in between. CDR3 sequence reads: CASSLTSGQPQHF. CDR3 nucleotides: TGTGCCAGTAGCCTGACCAGCGGTCAGCCCCAGCATTTT.

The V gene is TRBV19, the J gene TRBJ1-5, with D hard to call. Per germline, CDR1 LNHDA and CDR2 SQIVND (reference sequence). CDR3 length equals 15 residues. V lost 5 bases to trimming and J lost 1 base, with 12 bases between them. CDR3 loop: CASSRPGASNQPQHF. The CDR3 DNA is TGTGCCAGTAGTCGCCCAGGCGCCAGCAATCAGCCCCAGCATTTT.

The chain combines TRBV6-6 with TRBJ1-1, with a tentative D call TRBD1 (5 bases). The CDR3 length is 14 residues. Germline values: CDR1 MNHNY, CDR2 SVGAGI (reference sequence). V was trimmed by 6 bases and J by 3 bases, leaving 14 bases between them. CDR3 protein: CASSHRGGDTEAFF. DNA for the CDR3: TGTGCCAGCAGCCACCGGGGGGGTGACACTGAAGCTTTCTTT.

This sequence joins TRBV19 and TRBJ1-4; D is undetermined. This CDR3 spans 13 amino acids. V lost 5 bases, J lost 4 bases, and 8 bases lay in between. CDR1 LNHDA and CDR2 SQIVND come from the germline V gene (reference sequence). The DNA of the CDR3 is TGTGCCAGTAGTCCGCAGTTTAATGAAAAACTGTTTTTT. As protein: CASSPQFNEKLFF.

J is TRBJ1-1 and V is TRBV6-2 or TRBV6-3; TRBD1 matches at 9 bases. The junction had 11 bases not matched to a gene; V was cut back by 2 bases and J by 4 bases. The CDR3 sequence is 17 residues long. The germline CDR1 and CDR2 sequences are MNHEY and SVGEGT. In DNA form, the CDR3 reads TGTGCCAGCAGTTACCCGGGGACAGGGATCTGGGGCACTGAAGCTTTCTTT. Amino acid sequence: CASSYPGTGIWGTEAFF.

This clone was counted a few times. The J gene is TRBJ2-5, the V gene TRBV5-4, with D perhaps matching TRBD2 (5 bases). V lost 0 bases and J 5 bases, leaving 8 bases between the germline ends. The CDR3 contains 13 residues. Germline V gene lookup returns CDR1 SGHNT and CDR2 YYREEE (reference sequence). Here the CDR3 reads CASSLAGKETQYF. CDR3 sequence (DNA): TGTGCCAGCAGCTTGGCGGGGAAGGAGACCCAGTACTTC.